One and the same sample provided the 32 T cell receptor beta chains below, sequenced in a study of blood T cells in healthy people across ages. With a J-beta primer mix and a sample-barcoded 5' primer, a second PCR ran about 7 to 12 cycles. TCRdb re-called the 5' RACE reads with MiXCR, one entry per CDR3 protein. The table lists 1.5 million to 2 million distinct CDR3 sequences, about two fifths of them singletons, with around 23% in the top ten. The specimen sequenced was blood. The receptors come from a human donor in good health.

The CDR3 DNA sequence: TGTGCCAGCAGCCCTAGCGGGGGGGCAGGTGAGCAGTTCTTC. Protein: CASSPSGGAGEQFF. The rearrangement links TRBV7-9 to TRBJ2-1, with 12 positions matching TRBD2. The length of the CDR3 is 14 residues. CDR1 and CDR2 from the germline V gene are SEHNR and FQNEAQ (reference sequence). With V trimmed by 5 bases and J by 9 bases, 5 bases remained unmatched. Complete variable domain (other parts from reference TRBV7-9 and TRBJ2-1): DTGVSQNPRHKITKRGQNVTFRCDPISEHNRLYWYRQTLGQGPEFLTYFQNEAQLEKSRLLSDRFSAERPKGSFSTLEIQRTEQGDSAMYLCASSPSGGAGEQFFGPGTRLTVL.

This clonotype occurred many times. The CDR3 nucleotides are TGCAGCGTTGGGCGGAGGAGGGACAACGAGCAGTACTTC. Its translation: CSVGRRRDNEQYF. The chain recombines TRBV29-1 with TRBJ2-7; D possibly uses TRBD1 or TRBD2 (6 bases each). Germline V CDR1 and CDR2: SQVTM, ANQGSEA. Trimming shortened V by 4 bases and J by 5 bases, and 15 bases separated the two germline ends. The CDR3 has 13 residues.

The J gene is TRBJ2-5, the V gene TRBV5-1, with D perhaps assigned TRBD1 or TRBD2 (5 bases each). Looked up from germline, CDR1 is SGHRS and CDR2 is YFSETQ. This CDR3 is 15 amino acids long. Trimming removed 2 bases at V and 5 bases at J, with 16 bases between. Written as DNA, the CDR3 is TGCGCCAGCAGCTTTTCAAAAGGGGAGTTGGAGACCCAGTACTTC. Translated: CASSFSKGELETQYF.

The table lists this clonotype with a few counts. The rearrangement uses TRBV7-9 and TRBJ2-4, with D hard to call. The J call may be faulty, since TRBJ2-7 better matches the DNA end. There are 10 residues in the CDR3. Germline lookup yields CDR1 SEHNR and CDR2 FQNEAQ (reference sequence). CDR3 nucleotides: TGTGCCAGCGGAACCCTCGAGCAGTACTTC. Protein sequence: CASGTLEQYF.

The rearrangement links TRBV20-1 to TRBJ2-5, with 7 bases aligning to TRBD1. The trim removed 0 bases at V and 5 bases at J, leaving 9 bases unmatched. The CDR3 contains 15 residues. Per germline, CDR1 DFQATT and CDR2 SNEGSKA (reference sequence). The CDR3 here is CSARERDRVGETQYF. The DNA of the CDR3 is TGCAGTGCTAGAGAGCGAGACAGGGTGGGTGAGACCCAGTACTTC.

This clonotype came up once. One end of the junction fails to match germline, which may point to a read error. The J gene is TRBJ2-1, the V gene TRBV5-1, with TRBD2 matching 8 bases. The CDR3 contains 17 residues. The germline gives CDR1 SGHRS, CDR2 YFSETQ. The CDR3 region is CASSLAPTSVTYDEQFF. The CDR3 region has the DNA TGCGCCAGCAGCTTGGCCCCGACTAGCGTTACCTACGATGAGCAGTTCTTC.

This clonotype was picked up a small number of times. J is TRBJ1-2 and V is TRBV4-3; D remains unclear. V gave up 4 bases and J gave up 3 bases, with 15 bases separating them. CDR3 length: 15 residues. The V gene's germline CDR1 is LGHNA and CDR2 YSLEER. The CDR3 sequence: CASSPTVQPDYGYTF. The CDR3 nucleotides read TGCGCCAGCAGCCCGACGGTTCAGCCCGACTATGGCTACACCTTC.

This clonotype was seen only a few times. This sequence joins TRBV5-1 and TRBJ1-4; TRBD1 matches at 8 bases. Germline CDR1 is SGHRS and CDR2 is YFSETQ. Trimming cost V 0 bases and J 6 bases; bases outside gene matches: 4. The CDR3 extends over 15 amino acids. The CDR3 sequence is CASSLGSRGHEKLFF. As DNA, the CDR3 is TGCGCCAGCAGCTTGGGATCCAGGGGGCATGAAAAACTGTTTTTT.

This clonotype was observed a few times. This rearrangement joins TRBV4-1 to TRBJ2-5; no reliable D call. The J call is doubtful: the DNA matches TRBJ2-7 better. Germline V gene lookup returns CDR1 MGHRA and CDR2 YSYEKL. This CDR3 has 14 residues. CDR3 in amino acids: CASSQDLQIYEQYF. The CDR3 DNA sequence: TGCGCCAGCAGCCAAGATCTTCAGATCTACGAGCAGTACTTC.

This clonotype appeared a few times. The chain employs TRBV20-1 and TRBJ2-1; 8 bases map to TRBD1. The CDR3 contains 12 residues. The J segment lost 6 bases and the V segment lost 5 bases, leaving 3 bases of the junction unmatched. CDR1 is DFQATT and CDR2 is SNEGSKA in the germline V gene (reference sequence). As DNA, the CDR3 is TGCAGTGCTCCCGACAGGGGCAATGAGCAGTTCTTC. It is translated as CSAPDRGNEQFF.

This clonotype has a handful of counts. The chain joins TRBV29-1 to TRBJ1-1; D might be TRBD1 (6 bases). Germline assignment: CDR1 SQVTM and CDR2 ANQGSEA. The V gene lost 5 bases and the J gene lost 0 bases, with 16 bases spanning the gap. This CDR3 is built from 15 residues. CDR3: CSVRGGMGMNTEAFF. CDR3 DNA: TGCAGCGTTCGAGGGGGGATGGGAATGAACACTGAAGCTTTCTTT.

Only a few counts were recorded for this clonotype. J is TRBJ2-4 and V is TRBV2, with TRBD1 as a possible D gene (6 bases). Deletions cut 5 bases from V and 0 bases from J, with 14 bases between. Germline V gives CDR1 SNHLY, CDR2 FYNNEI. The CDR3 sequence is 16 residues long. CDR3 nucleotides: TGTGCCAGCAGTCCGCGGACAGCGATAGCCAAAAACATTCAGTACTTC. Translation gives CASSPRTAIAKNIQYF.

The rearrangement links TRBV11-2 to TRBJ2-3; TRBD1 agrees at 7 bases. Germline V gene lookup returns CDR1 SGHAT and CDR2 FQNNGV. The CDR3 has 20 amino acids. V gave up 3 bases and J gave up 2 bases; unmatched junction bases: 20. CDR3 protein: CASSFWVRDGLGQNTDTQYF. Here the CDR3 DNA reads TGTGCCAGCAGCTTTTGGGTCCGGGATGGATTGGGACAGAACACAGATACGCAGTATTTT.

This chain joins TRBV6-5 and TRBJ1-2; 11 bases line up with TRBD1. The V segment lost 2 bases and the J segment 4 bases; nucleotides outside the gene matches: 3. Germline V gives CDR1 MNHEY, CDR2 SVGAGI. The CDR3 has 15 residues. The DNA for the CDR3 is TGTGCCAGCAGTTACGGGACAGGGGGAGCCTATGGCTACACCTTC. Amino acids: CASSYGTGGAYGYTF.

This clonotype has more than one count but fewer than ten. The CDR3 DNA reads as TGTGCCATCAGTACAGGGGTTGGGGCCAACGTCCTGACTTTC. Residues: CAISTGVGANVLTF. This sequence joins TRBV10-3 and TRBJ2-6; 7 positions agree with TRBD1. The CDR3 loop spans 14 amino acids. Germline CDR1 and CDR2: ENHRY and SYGVKD. V lost 5 bases and J lost 3; bases outside the gene matches: 1.

This clonotype came up a few times. The chain is built from TRBV27 and TRBJ2-4; 8 positions agree with TRBD2. The J call may be incorrect, as the DNA end agrees better with TRBJ2-7. The CDR3 totals 15 residues. Germline CDR1 MNHEY, CDR2 SMNVEV (reference sequence). This CDR3 is CASSKTGGETYEQYF. The CDR3 nucleotides read TGTGCCAGCAGCAAAACCGGGGGGGAGACCTACGAGCAGTACTTC.

The chain is built from TRBV4-2 and TRBJ1-4; 8 positions match TRBD1. The CDR3 has 14 amino acids. The germline gives CDR1 LGHNA, CDR2 YNFKEQ. With 6 bases clipped from V and 7 bases from J, the junction kept 7 bases outside the gene matches. The CDR3 coding sequence is TGTGCCAGCAGTCCCGGGACAGGTGCTGAAAAACTGTTTTTT. The encoded protein is CASSPGTGAEKLFF.

The V gene is TRBV20-1, the J gene TRBJ2-1; perhaps TRBD1 as D (6 bases). Germline loops: CDR1 DFQATT, CDR2 SNEGSKA (reference sequence). Between the trimmed V and J ends, which lost 3 bases and 0 bases, there was a span of 9 bases. This CDR3 comprises 14 residues. The CDR3 sequence is CSASQDSSYNEQFF. Here the CDR3 DNA reads TGCAGTGCTAGCCAGGACAGCTCCTACAATGAGCAGTTCTTC.

This clonotype has a single count. The chain is built from TRBV6-2 or TRBV6-3 and TRBJ2-3; 9 bases map to TRBD1. Trimming at V came to 5 bases and at J to 1 base, leaving 7 bases not matched to a gene. CDR1 and CDR2 from the germline V gene are MNHEY and SVGEGT. The CDR3 length is 16 residues. The CDR3 reads CASSHRTGEGTDTQYF. As DNA, the CDR3 is TGTGCCAGCAGTCACCGGACAGGGGAGGGCACAGATACGCAGTATTTT.

In DNA form, the CDR3 reads TGTGCCAGCAGCCAAGATCGGCGGAGCTCCTACAATGAGCAGTTCTTC. Protein: CASSQDRRSSYNEQFF. The V call is TRBV4-2, the J call TRBJ2-1; D gene ambiguous. CDR1 and CDR2 from the germline V gene are LGHNA and YNFKEQ. The V end was cut by 0 bases, the J end by 0 bases, with 9 bases between. The CDR3 contains 16 residues.

Notes on this clonotype: One end of the junction varies from germline; a read error may be responsible. The chain links TRBV6-6 to TRBJ2-1, with 10 bases aligning to TRBD1. Germline-derived CDR1 and CDR2 are MNHNY and SVGAGI (reference sequence). This CDR3 comprises 16 residues. CDR3 coding DNA: TGTGCCGGCAGGGTACCCGGGACAGGGGCCCTCAATGAGCAGTTCTTC. It codes for CAGRVPGTGALNEQFF.

This clonotype was counted a single time. This chain connects TRBV28 to TRBJ2-1, with D hard to call. Germline assignment: CDR1 MDHEN and CDR2 SYDVKM. The germline V and J ends were trimmed by 3 bases and 2 bases, with 11 bases remaining between them. The CDR3 is made up of 15 amino acids. CDR3 sequence: CASSFLGSTYNEQFF. In nucleotides, the CDR3 is TGTGCCAGCAGTTTTCTAGGTAGCACCTACAATGAGCAGTTCTTC.

V usage is TRBV7-2 and J usage is TRBJ2-3, with unresolved D. The CDR3 has 14 residues. CDR1 SGHTA and CDR2 FQGNSA come from the germline V gene. Deletions cut 4 bases from V and 9 bases from J, with 17 bases between. CDR3 residues: CASSSQYRSSTQYF. The CDR3 DNA reads TGTGCCAGCAGCTCCCAGTATAGGTCGTCCACGCAGTATTTT.

This clonotype was seen only a few times. The J gene is TRBJ2-2, the V gene TRBV7-2, with a possible D match to TRBD1 (5 bases). V lost 3 bases, J lost 4 bases, and 9 bases lay in between. This CDR3 is built from 14 residues. Germline V CDR1 and CDR2: SGHTA, FQGNSA. The CDR3 sequence is CASSFDRLTGELFF. Written as DNA, the CDR3 is TGTGCCAGCAGCTTTGACAGACTCACCGGGGAGCTGTTTTTT.

The chain combines TRBV27 with TRBJ2-3; D is possibly TRBD1 or TRBD2 (5 bases each). The CDR3 is 15 amino acids. Germline CDR1 is MNHEY and CDR2 is SMNVEV (reference sequence). The V end lost 2 bases, the J end lost 2 bases, and 11 bases lay between the germline ends. The CDR3 DNA is TGTGCCAGCAGTTTAAGGGACCCGGCCACAGATACGCAGTATTTT. Translating gives CASSLRDPATDTQYF.

The V and J genes are TRBV29-1 and TRBJ2-5; no reliable D call. With 5 bases removed from V and 11 bases from J, the gap between germline ends came to 18 bases. The CDR3 runs 12 residues. Germline V gives CDR1 SQVTM, CDR2 ANQGSEA. CDR3 protein: CSVLTASREQYF. DNA for the CDR3: TGCAGCGTTTTAACAGCTTCTCGAGAGCAGTACTTC.

This clonotype was seen just once. The CDR3 nucleotides read TGTGCCAGCAGCCGGACAGCTAAAAACACTGAAGCTTTCTTT. It is translated as CASSRTAKNTEAFF. The V call is TRBV3-1, the J call TRBJ1-1; D possibly corresponds to TRBD1 (6 bases). CDR1 is LGHDT, CDR2 YNNKEL, per germline (reference sequence). V was shortened by 4 bases and J by 2 bases, with 11 bases between the two germline ends. The CDR3 spans 14 residues.

This chain joins TRBV20-1 and TRBJ1-4, with D unresolved. This CDR3 has 11 residues. Trimming removed 4 bases at V and 7 bases at J, with 7 bases between. Germline V lookup: CDR1 DFQATT, CDR2 SNEGSKA (reference sequence). The DNA for the CDR3 is TGCAGTGCTAAGAATAGTGAAAAACTGTTTTTT. It encodes CSAKNSEKLFF.

This clonotype was observed a handful of times. This chain connects TRBV20-1 to TRBJ1-5; no clear D gene. CDR3 length equals 15 residues. Trimming removed 3 bases from V and 4 bases from J, with 16 bases in between. Germline V gives CDR1 DFQATT, CDR2 SNEGSKA (reference sequence). CDR3: CSARLAGSRNQPQHF. The CDR3 DNA sequence: TGCAGTGCTAGGTTAGCGGGGTCAAGGAATCAGCCCCAGCATTTT.

This sequence joins TRBV25-1 and TRBJ1-1; D is undetermined. The germline V gene encodes CDR1 MGHDK and CDR2 SYGVNS. The CDR3 has 12 amino acids. V lost 1 base to trimming and J lost 8 bases, with 8 bases between them. The CDR3 DNA follows: TGTGCCAGCAGTGAATCCGGCGGAGAAGCTTTCTTT. This sequence encodes CASSESGGEAFF. Drawing the rest from reference TRBV25-1 and TRBJ1-1, the complete variable domain is EADIYQTPRYLVIGTGKKITLECSQTMGHDKMYWYQQDPGMELHLIHYSYGVNSTEKGDLSSESTVSRIRTEHFPLTLESARPSHTSQYLCASSESGGEAFFGQGTRLTVV.

As regards this clonotype: This CDR3 is missing its conserved last phenylalanine or tryptophan, likely due to a read error. The CDR3, as DNA: TGTGCCAGCAGCTTGCTCGCTAACTACGAGCAGTACATC. Protein sequence: CASSLLANYEQYI. The rearrangement links TRBV5-5 to TRBJ2-7; no clear D. CDR1 and CDR2 (germline): SGHKS, YYEKEE (reference sequence). The CDR3 length is 13 residues. Between the trimmed V and J ends, which lost 1 base and 3 bases, there was a span of 8 bases.

The chain employs TRBV29-1 and TRBJ1-2; perhaps TRBD1 as D (6 bases). Germline V gives CDR1 SQVTM, CDR2 ANQGSEA. This CDR3 is built from 14 residues. V dropped 5 bases and J dropped 2 bases, with 15 bases sitting between them. In DNA, the CDR3 is TGCAGCGTTCAAGGGACATCGCCCAACTATGGCTACACCTTC. As protein: CSVQGTSPNYGYTF.